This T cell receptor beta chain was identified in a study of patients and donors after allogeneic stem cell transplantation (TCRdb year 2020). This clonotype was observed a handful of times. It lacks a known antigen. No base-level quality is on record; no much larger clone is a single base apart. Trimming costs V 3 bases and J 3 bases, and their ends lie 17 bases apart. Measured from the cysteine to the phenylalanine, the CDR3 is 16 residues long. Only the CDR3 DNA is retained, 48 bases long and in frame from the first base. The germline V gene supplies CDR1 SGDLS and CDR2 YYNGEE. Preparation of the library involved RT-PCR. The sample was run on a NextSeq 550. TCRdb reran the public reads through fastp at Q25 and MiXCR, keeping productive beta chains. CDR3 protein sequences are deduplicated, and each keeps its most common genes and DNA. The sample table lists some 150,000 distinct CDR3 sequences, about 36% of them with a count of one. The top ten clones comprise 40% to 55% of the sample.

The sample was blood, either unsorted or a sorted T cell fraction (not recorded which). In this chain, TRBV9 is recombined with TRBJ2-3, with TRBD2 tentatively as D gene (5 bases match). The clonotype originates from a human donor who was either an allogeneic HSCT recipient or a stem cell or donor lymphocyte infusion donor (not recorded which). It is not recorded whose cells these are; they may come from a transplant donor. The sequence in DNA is TGTGCCAGCAGCGCGGACCGGGCGAGGGCAACAGATACGCAGTATTTT. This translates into CASSADRARATDTQYF.